This T cell receptor beta chain is drawn from a study of human T cells and chemical hapten exposure. The overall study: The study sensitized with 2% DPC on an approximately 2 cm by approximately 2 cm patch of upper inner arm skin. During the approximately 24-week study period, patients had diphenylcyclopropenone applied to the scalp every week. Variation in per-sample TCR yields came mainly from small pooled library volume differences.

Germline V gene data show CDR1 as LGHDT and CDR2 as YNNKEL (reference sequence). The CDR3 runs to 14 residues. V shed 9 bases and J shed 2 bases, with 16 bases lying between them. As handled by the study authors: Sample TCR totals centred on a median of around 92,000, ranging about 23,224 to 690,600. TCRdb ran MiXCR on the RACE reads and lists one entry per CDR3 protein. These V and J calls are TCRdb output, not the study's own analysis. The sample has some 380,000 distinct CDR3 sequences, more than 4.5% seen once. The time point here: patch test 1, 2 weeks after DPC sensitization. Regarding treatment: therapeutic diphenylcyclopropenone sensitization with weekly scalp DPC.

The clonotype was recovered from a woman aged 45-60 years with alopecia areata. Some clones in this sample may be carry-over from other donors' samples. The V gene is TRBV3-1, the J gene TRBJ1-1; the D gene is possibly TRBD1 (5 bases). This specimen consisted of whole blood, obtained in connection with sensitization to the hapten diphenylcyclopropenone (DPC). CDR3: CARSLRDGNTEAFF. The CDR3 region has the DNA TGTGCCAGATCACTCCGGGACGGAAACACTGAAGCTTTCTTT.